This T cell receptor beta chain derives from a study of blood T cell repertoires in COVID-19. This table comes from immunoSEQ multiplex PCR, and its TCRdb copy is limited to in-frame clones, with some not included. The data show about 200,000 clones, 88% seen once. The germline CDR1 and CDR2 sequences are SGHTS and YDEGEE. V was trimmed by 4 bases and J by 7 bases, leaving 9 bases between them. The CDR3 is 13 amino acids. The TCR originated in a man aged 18 to 30 with active or convalescent COVID-19. The gene calls are TRBV5-8 and TRBJ1-6; no definite D call. Sequencing was performed on peripheral blood. This CDR3 is CASSPAENSPLHF. CDR3 nucleotide sequence: TGTGCCAGCAGCCCGGCGGAAAATTCACCCCTCCACTTT.